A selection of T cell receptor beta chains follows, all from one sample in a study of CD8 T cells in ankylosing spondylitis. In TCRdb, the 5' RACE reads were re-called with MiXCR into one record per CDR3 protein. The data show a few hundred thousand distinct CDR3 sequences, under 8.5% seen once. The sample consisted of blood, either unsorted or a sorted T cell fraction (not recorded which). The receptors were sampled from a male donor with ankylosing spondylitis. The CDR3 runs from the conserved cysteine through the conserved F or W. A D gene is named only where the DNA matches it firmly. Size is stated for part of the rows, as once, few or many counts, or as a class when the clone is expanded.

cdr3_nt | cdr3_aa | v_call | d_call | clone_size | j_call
TGTGCCAGCAGTTCCCGTCCGGACAGGTTCGGGGTGGAGCAGTACTTC | CASSSRPDRFGVEQYF | TRBV6-5 | TRBD1 | few | TRBJ2-7
TGTGCCAGCAGTCGACTGTCTAATTCACCCCTCCACTTT | CASSRLSNSPLHF | TRBV3-1 | . | few | TRBJ1-6
TGTGCCAGCAGCCCGACAGGATTCTCTGGGGCCAACGTCCTGACTTTC | CASSPTGFSGANVLTF | TRBV7-8 | . | . | TRBJ2-6
TGTGCCAGCAGCCCGTCCGGGGGAGACCTCAACTTAAATCAGCCCCAGCATTTT | CASSPSGGDLNLNQPQHF | TRBV11-1 | . | . | TRBJ1-5
TGTGCCAGCAGAGATACCGGGACACCAACTAATGAAAAACTGTTTTTT | CASRDTGTPTNEKLFF | TRBV6-1 | . | few | TRBJ1-4
TGTGCCAGTAGTATAGATCCTCTTTCTCCTCAGCCCCAGCATTTT | CASSIDPLSPQPQHF | TRBV19 | . | few | TRBJ1-5
TGCGCCAGCAGCTTAATCGGTGGCAATTCCTACGAGCAGTACTTC | CASSLIGGNSYEQYF | TRBV5-1 | . | few | TRBJ2-7
TGTGCCATCAGTAGGACAAGCCCGGCTAGCACAGATACGCAGTATTTT | CAISRTSPASTDTQYF | TRBV10-3 | . | many | TRBJ2-3
TGTGCCAGCAGCGTCTGGGCGTTGAGGGTTTCGCGGGAGGGTTCCTACAATGAGCAGTTCTTC | CASSVWALRVSREGSYNEQFF | TRBV9 | TRBD2 | . | TRBJ2-1
TGTGCTAGCAGCCCGTCGGACTTTAACAATGAGCAGTTCTTC | CASSPSDFNNEQFF | TRBV7-7 | . | many | TRBJ2-1
TGTGCCAGCAATTCCAGTCCGGGAGATGAAAAACTGTTTTTT | CASNSSPGDEKLFF | TRBV3-1 | . | . | TRBJ1-4
TGTGCCAGTACGCCGGGGCCTGGGAGGGAGACCCAGTACTTC | CASTPGPGRETQYF | TRBV19 | . | . | TRBJ2-5
TGCGCCAGCAGCTTGTCCAGGTTATCCTTAATGAACACTGAAGCTTTCTTT | CASSLSRLSLMNTEAFF | TRBV5-1 | . | few | TRBJ1-1
TGTGCCAGCAGCTTAGCCCGGCAGAAAGAGACCCAGTACTTC | CASSLARQKETQYF | TRBV7-2 | . | few | TRBJ2-5
TGTGCCATCACCGGCGGGAGGACAGATACGCAGTATTTT | CAITGGRTDTQYF | TRBV10-3 | TRBD2 | . | TRBJ2-3
TGTGCCAGCATCCAAGATTTGCTATGGGATACGCAGTATTTT | CASIQDLLWDTQYF | TRBV4-2 | . | . | TRBJ2-3
TGTGCCAGCAGCTTAGCCCGGGGGACCTACGAGCAGTACTTC | CASSLARGTYEQYF | TRBV11-2 | . | . | TRBJ2-7
TGTGCCAGCAGCAAAGATAGAGGGCCGCCCTATGGCTACACCTTC | CASSKDRGPPYGYTF | TRBV7-2 | . | few | TRBJ1-2
TGCAGCGTTGAAGTAGTGGATACGCAGTATTTT | CSVEVVDTQYF | TRBV29-1 | . | few | TRBJ2-3
TGTGCCAGCAGCTTAACTAGCGGGAGTGTGGACAATGAGCAGTTCTTC | CASSLTSGSVDNEQFF | TRBV7-3 | TRBD2 | . | TRBJ2-1
TGTGCCAGTAGCCCACGGACTAGCGGGTTCTACGAGCAGTACTTC | CASSPRTSGFYEQYF | TRBV19 | TRBD2 | . | TRBJ2-7
TGTGCCAGCAGCTTGGCCGGGCCTAGCGAGGAGACCCAGTACTTC | CASSLAGPSEETQYF | TRBV5-6 | . | few | TRBJ2-5
TGCGCCAGCAGCTTGGCAGGACTAGCGGTCCATGAGCAGTTCTTC | CASSLAGLAVHEQFF | TRBV5-1 | TRBD2 | few | TRBJ2-1
TGCAGCCTCGGGACAACTTACAATGAGCAGTTCTTC | CSLGTTYNEQFF | TRBV20-1 | . | few | TRBJ2-1
TGCAGTGCTATGGGACTAGCCTCTTACGAGCAGTACTTC | CSAMGLASYEQYF | TRBV20-1 | TRBD2 | few | TRBJ2-7
TGTGCCAGCAGTACAACTATTCAGGGATCCGGCTACGAGCAGTACTTC | CASSTTIQGSGYEQYF | TRBV6-2/TRBV6-3 | . | few | TRBJ2-7
TGTGCCAGCAGTCAGCCACCCGGTCAGCCCCAGCATTTT | CASSQPPGQPQHF | TRBV12-3/TRBV12-4 | . | few | TRBJ1-5
TGTGCCAGCAGCCCTCCCTCCGGGACAGGGGGCACCGGGGAGCTGTTTTTT | CASSPPSGTGGTGELFF | TRBV9 | TRBD1 | few | TRBJ2-2